The sequence of this TCR beta chain was determined in a study of blood T cell repertoires in COVID-19. Across the whole study: Acute-phase and convalescent COVID-19 samples originated in the United States, Italy and Spain.

Germline CDR1 and CDR2: MNHEY and SVGAGI. The CDR3 has 12 amino acids. V lost 6 bases, J lost 4 bases, and 7 bases lay in between. Enrolment of Seattle patients took place during active infection, and they were followed longitudinally. Per the authors' pipeline: Reference gene primer amplification in the assay estimated nucleated cell counts. Assay: immunoSEQ multiplex PCR; the TCRdb copy retains only in-frame clones and omits some. V and J calls and clone size are those listed in that table; D and trimming were worked out from the DNA. The sample yields 350,000 or so clones, 89% seen once. The sample consisted of peripheral blood. This TCR was sampled from a woman aged 60-75 years with COVID-19, enrolled during active disease. The chain carries TRBV6-5 and TRBJ1-5; D uncertain. Here the CDR3 reads CASRTLNQPQHF. DNA for the CDR3: TGTGCCAGCAGAACCCTAAATCAGCCCCAGCATTTT.